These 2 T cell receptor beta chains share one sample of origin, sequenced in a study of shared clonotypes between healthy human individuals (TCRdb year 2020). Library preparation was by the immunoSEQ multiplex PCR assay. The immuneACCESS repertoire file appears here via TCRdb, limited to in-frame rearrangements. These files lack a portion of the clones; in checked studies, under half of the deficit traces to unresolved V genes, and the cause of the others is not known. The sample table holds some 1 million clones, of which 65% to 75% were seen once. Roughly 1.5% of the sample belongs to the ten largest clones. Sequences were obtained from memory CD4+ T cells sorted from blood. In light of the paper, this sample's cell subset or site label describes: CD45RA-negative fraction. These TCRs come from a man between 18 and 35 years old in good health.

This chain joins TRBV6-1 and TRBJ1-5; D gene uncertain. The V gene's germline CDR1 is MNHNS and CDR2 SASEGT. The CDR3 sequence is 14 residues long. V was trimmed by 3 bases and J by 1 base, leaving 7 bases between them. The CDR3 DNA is TGTGCCAGCAGTGAGACACTGAGCAATCAGCCCCAGCATTTT. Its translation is CASSETLSNQPQHF.

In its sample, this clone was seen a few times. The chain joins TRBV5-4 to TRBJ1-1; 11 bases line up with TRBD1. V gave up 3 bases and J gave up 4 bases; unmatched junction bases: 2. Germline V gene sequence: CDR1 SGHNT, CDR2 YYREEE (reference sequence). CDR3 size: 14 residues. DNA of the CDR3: TGTGCCAGCAGCTGGGACAGGGGGTCCACTGAAGCTTTCTTT. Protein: CASSWDRGSTEAFF.